Each of the 17 T cell receptor beta chains below was sequenced from the same sample in a study of human T cells and chemical hapten exposure. What the library attached to individual cDNA molecules were unique molecular identifiers. From the reads, TCRdb called clonotypes with MiXCR, one entry per CDR3 protein. The top ten hold 1.3% to 1.5% of the sample, which has about 120,000 distinct CDR3 sequences, about 8.9% seen once. The starting material, unfractionated whole blood, was used for total RNA extraction. The source material was whole blood. These TCRs come from a human donor in good health. Some clones in this sample may be carry-over from other donors' samples.

This clonotype was recorded many times. The gene calls are TRBV3-1 and TRBJ2-1; tentative D call: TRBD2 (6 bases). There are 16 residues in the CDR3. V was clipped by 4 bases and J by 2 bases, with 15 bases between them. Germline lookup yields CDR1 LGHDT and CDR2 YNNKEL (reference sequence). The chain's CDR3 is CASSLVGGSTYNEQFF. The CDR3 nucleotides are TGTGCCAGCAGCCTTGTTGGGGGGTCTACCTACAATGAGCAGTTCTTC.

The V gene is TRBV3-1, the J gene TRBJ2-5, with 8 bases that match TRBD1. The germline CDR1 and CDR2 sequences are LGHDT and YNNKEL (reference sequence). The length of the CDR3 is 13 residues. With 6 bases clipped from V and 3 bases from J, the junction kept 3 bases outside the gene matches. The CDR3 is CASSTTGEETQYF. The CDR3 DNA is TGTGCCAGCAGTACGACAGGGGAAGAGACCCAGTACTTC.

The sample holds a few counts of this clonotype. The genes are TRBV20-1 and TRBJ2-1; 9 nucleotides agree with TRBD1. V lost 2 bases and J lost 6; bases outside the gene matches: 5. Germline CDR1 and CDR2: DFQATT and SNEGSKA (reference sequence). The CDR3 runs to 14 residues. CDR3 region: CSARSGQGINEQFF. Written as DNA, the CDR3 is TGCAGTGCTAGATCGGGACAGGGTATCAATGAGCAGTTCTTC.

The chain is built from TRBV7-2 and TRBJ2-7; 8 bases fit TRBD2. This CDR3 contains 14 residues. The germline CDR1 and CDR2 sequences are SGHTA and FQGNSA. The V segment lost 5 bases and the J segment 6 bases; nucleotides outside the gene matches: 9. In DNA form, the CDR3 reads TGTGCCAGCAGCCCCGGGACTAGTAATTCCGAGCAGTACTTC. Protein sequence: CASSPGTSNSEQYF.

V is TRBV4-1 and J is TRBJ2-7; 7 bases fit TRBD1. J lost 2 bases, V lost 0 bases, and 10 bases had no gene match. Germline CDR1 is MGHRA and CDR2 is YSYEKL. The length of the CDR3 is 17 residues. DNA for the CDR3: TGCGCCAGCAGCCAAGACTCCTCCGGGACAGCGGCCTACGAGCAGTACTTC. Protein: CASSQDSSGTAAYEQYF.

In this sample, this clonotype turned up many times. The chain recombines TRBV7-8 with TRBJ1-5; no firm D call. The length of the CDR3 is 14 residues. V lost 2 bases and J lost 2, with 7 bases in between. Germline CDR1 reads SGHVS; CDR2 reads FQNEAQ. CDR3 region: CASSLRGGNQPQHF. The CDR3 DNA follows: TGTGCCAGCAGCTTACGGGGTGGCAATCAGCCCCAGCATTTT.

Only a few counts were recorded for this clonotype. The chain employs TRBV29-1 and TRBJ2-5, with D hard to call. The germline gives CDR1 SQVTM, CDR2 ANQGSEA. The CDR3 has 12 amino acids. V was clipped by 3 bases and J by 3 bases, with 8 bases between them. The CDR3 DNA reads as TGCAGCGTTGATGCAGTGGAAGAGACCCAGTACTTC. It yields the protein CSVDAVEETQYF.

This clonotype was seen ten or more times. This chain uses TRBV2 with TRBJ1-4, with D unclear. This CDR3 has 14 residues. Looked up from germline, CDR1 is SNHLY and CDR2 is FYNNEI. The V end lost 2 bases, the J end lost 6 bases, and 10 bases lay between the germline ends. CDR3 sequence: CASSERESDEKLFF. CDR3 bases: TGTGCCAGCAGTGAAAGGGAAAGTGATGAAAAACTGTTTTTT.

Concerning this clonotype: One end of the junction is discordant with germline, which a read error may explain. CDR3: CASAVRVVRTYNKQFF. The CDR3 DNA sequence: TGTGCCAGCGCGGTAAGGGTGGTTAGGACCTACAATAAGCAGTTCTTC. This chain joins TRBV19 and TRBJ2-1, with unresolved D. Germline CDR1 and CDR2: LNHDA and SQIVND (reference sequence). This CDR3 has 16 residues.

This clonotype was observed many times. The rearrangement uses TRBV7-2 and TRBJ2-7, with 8 bases fitting TRBD1. This CDR3 comprises 15 residues. V lost 1 base and J lost 4; bases outside the gene matches: 6. Germline CDR1 and CDR2: SGHTA and FQGNSA. The CDR3 DNA sequence: TGTGCCAGCAGCTTAGTGGCAGGGGGCGGTTACGAGCAGTACTTC. Translation: CASSLVAGGGYEQYF.

This clonotype was seen ten or more times. This rearrangement joins TRBV20-1 to TRBJ2-7; D may be TRBD1 (6 bases). Germline V gene sequence: CDR1 DFQATT, CDR2 SNEGSKA (reference sequence). CDR3 length: 14 amino acids. The germline V and J ends were trimmed by 3 bases and 6 bases, with 18 bases remaining between them. The CDR3 DNA reads as TGCAGTGCTAGGGTTACAGGGACACGGGGCGAGCAGTACTTC. It specifies CSARVTGTRGEQYF.

This clonotype was counted only a few times. The chain links TRBV24-1 to TRBJ2-3, with 9 bases identical to TRBD2. Germline assignment: CDR1 KGHDR and CDR2 SFDVKD. V shed 5 bases and J 7 bases; nucleotides not matched to a gene: 6. The CDR3 sequence is 14 residues long. For the CDR3, the DNA is TGTGCCACCAGTGTAGCGGGAGAAGTGAATACGCAGTATTTT. Protein: CATSVAGEVNTQYF.

This clonotype was counted ten times or more. CDR3 DNA sequence: TGTGCCAGCTCACCACCGCTGGGGATCCCCTACGAGCAGTACTTC. Translation: CASSPPLGIPYEQYF. This chain connects TRBV18 to TRBJ2-7; D unresolved. The ends were cut back, 0 bases at V and 2 bases at J, with 11 bases in the middle. The CDR3 extends over 15 amino acids. In germline, CDR1 is KGHSH, CDR2 LQKENI. Full variable domain (rest looked up from reference TRBV18 and TRBJ2-7): NAGVMQNPRHLVRRRGQEARLRCSPMKGHSHVYWYRQLPEEGLKFMVYLQKENIIDESGMPKERFSAEFPKEGPSILRIQQVVRGDSAAYFCASSPPLGIPYEQYFGPGTRLTVT.

At least ten counts were recorded for this clonotype. CDR3 sequence (DNA): TGTGCCAGCAGCCAAGGGGCACAAGAGAATGAAAAACTGTTTTTT. It is translated as CASSQGAQENEKLFF. The chain employs TRBV3-1 and TRBJ1-4; no firm D call. V lost 1 base, J lost 5 bases, and 11 bases lay in between. Looked up from germline, CDR1 is LGHDT and CDR2 is YNNKEL (reference sequence). The CDR3 consists of 15 residues.

This clonotype was counted many times. The V and J genes are TRBV19 and TRBJ2-3, with TRBD2 identical over 11 bases. This CDR3 is built from 16 residues. V shed 4 bases and J 0 bases; nucleotides not matched to a gene: 3. Germline V lookup: CDR1 LNHDA, CDR2 SQIVND (reference sequence). The CDR3 protein is CASSTGTSGSTDTQYF. As DNA, the CDR3 is TGTGCCAGTAGTACCGGGACTAGCGGTAGCACAGATACGCAGTATTTT.

This clonotype was observed at least ten times. V gene TRBV4-1 combines with J gene TRBJ1-2; no firm D call. The CDR3 contains 13 residues. V lost 4 bases, J lost 4 bases, and 10 bases lay in between. CDR1 and CDR2 (germline): MGHRA, YSYEKL. The CDR3 bases are TGCGCCAGCAGCCCCGACGGAGCCTATGGCTACACCTTC. It is translated as CASSPDGAYGYTF.

This clonotype was seen a handful of times. The chain uses TRBV6-5 and TRBJ2-5, with D possibly TRBD2 on 5 matching bases. Germline assignment: CDR1 MNHEY and CDR2 SVGAGI. Trimming shortened V by 0 bases and J by 6 bases, and 23 bases separated the two germline ends. This CDR3 comprises 18 residues. CDR3 region: CASSYSRRDTGREKTQYF. CDR3 bases: TGTGCCAGCAGTTACTCGAGGAGAGACACGGGTAGGGAGAAGACCCAGTACTTC.